This T cell receptor (beta chain) was found in a study of blood T cell repertoires in COVID-19. Study overall: T cells, B-cell-depleted T cells, or PBMCs supplied cDNA or gDNA.

Germline CDR1 is MGHRA and CDR2 is YSYEKL. The V end lost 1 base, the J end lost 0 bases, and 12 bases lay between the germline ends. This CDR3 has 16 residues. Those who participated ranged in age from roughly 18 to 90 years and resided in some 24 US areas. Participants' reported clinical history set cohort assignment. Original processing notes: Estimated nucleated cell counts came from reference gene primer amplification. Here immunoSEQ multiplex PCR was the method, and the copy in TCRdb shows in-frame clones only, minus some. The V and J calls and clone size were taken over from that table, and D and trimming were inferred from the DNA. The profile shows approximately 300,000 clones, roughly 90% of them singletons.

V usage is TRBV4-1 and J usage is TRBJ1-2; weak D call: TRBD1 (6 bases). Sequenced material: PBMCs or T cells enriched from blood (not recorded which). This clonotype was obtained from a man in his 60s who had recovered from COVID-19. CDR3 coding DNA: TGCGCCAGCAGCCAAGGCAGCGCAGGGGCTAACTATGGCTACACCTTC. The encoded protein is CASSQGSAGANYGYTF.